These T cell receptor beta chains were read from a single sample in a study of OX40 agonist ivuxolimab in advanced cancers. Measured with immunoSEQ multiplex PCR; TCRdb has only the in-frame clones, and not every one. The table includes some 80,000 clones, around 92% detected once. Sequenced here: CD4+ or CD8+ T cells sorted from blood, sampled in a trial of the OX40 agonist ivuxolimab. All receptors come from an adult with an advanced solid tumor such as melanoma, head and neck, liver or kidney cancer. Each CDR3 is given with its conserved first and last residue.

v_gene: TRBV9
j_gene: TRBJ2-1
CDR3aa: CASSVARDLSSYNEQFF

v_gene: TRBV7-6
j_gene: TRBJ2-2
CDR3aa: CASSPPAGGTGELFF

v_gene: TRBV9
j_gene: TRBJ2-1
CDR3aa: CASSVLAGGLNEQFF

v_gene: TRBV7-2
j_gene: TRBJ2-7
CDR3aa: CASSFGASYEQYF

v_gene: TRBV4-1
j_gene: TRBJ2-2
CDR3aa: CASSGGLWTGELFF

v_gene: TRBV29-1
j_gene: TRBJ2-5
CDR3aa: CSVEARIETQYF

v_gene: TRBV7-8
j_gene: TRBJ2-3
CDR3aa: CASSSPLAGPTDTQYF

v_gene: TRBV7-9
j_gene: TRBJ1-1
CDR3aa: CASSFRVTEAFF

v_gene: TRBV27
j_gene: TRBJ1-1
CDR3aa: CASRQLNTEAFF

v_gene: TRBV7-9
j_gene: TRBJ2-5
CDR3aa: CASRQLTQETQYF

v_gene: TRBV5-1
j_gene: TRBJ2-1
CDR3aa: CASSLATSGTYNEQFF

v_gene: TRBV7-9
j_gene: TRBJ2-1
CDR3aa: CASIPTEVSYNEQFF

v_gene: TRBV5-1
j_gene: TRBJ1-2
CDR3aa: CASSLPDGGAYGYTF

v_gene: TRBV5-1
j_gene: TRBJ2-2
CDR3aa: CASSKTGELFF

v_gene: TRBV7-9
j_gene: TRBJ2-2
CDR3aa: CASSLEGGPTGELFF